This TCR beta chain comes out of a study of blood T cells in healthy people across ages (dated by TCRdb to 2014 to 2015). As for the study more broadly: In model experiments, template switching captured roughly one uniquely barcoded TCR beta cDNA molecule for every two T cells. Using deep sequencing normalized with unique cDNA molecular identifiers, the study measured how TCR beta repertoire diversity changes with age. Donors were grouped into four age groups: young (average 16 years), middle-aged (39), aged (roughly 62) and long-lived (about 89). To avoid experimental bias, donors of different ages were distributed randomly across sequencing lanes. Two additional independent replicas of 1 million unique cDNA reads from the same blood draw were analyzed for two donors (one aged 18 to 29 and one aged 80 or older). Overall study outcomes, separate from this receptor: Observed TCR beta diversity correlated strongly with the percentage of naive T cells measured by flow cytometry. Because donor CMV infection status was unknown, age-related changes in expanded clonotypes were potentially confounded. As age increased, observed TCR beta diversity per million T cells dropped in a roughly linear way, and a significant reduction was already evident by age 40. Since profiling was done on bulk unsorted PBMCs, naive and antigen-experienced compartments could not be conclusively compared. Estimates of total diversity based on one million sequenced T cells were considered lower bounds and underestimates. Compared with the aged group, the long-lived group had more naive CD4+ T cells, fewer expanded clones and increased TCR diversity, a pattern suggesting age selection.

This clonotype has just one count. Its antigen has not been determined. Base qualities are not provided; no much larger clone lies one nucleotide away. The method behind the library was 5' RACE. Sequencing was carried out with an Illumina HiSeq 2500. A second roughly 7 to 11 cycle PCR used a sample-barcoded 5' primer and a J-beta primer mix. A unique molecular identifier was introduced onto each TCR beta cDNA molecule by a template-switch 5' adaptor carrying 12 random nucleotides. Each sample yielded at least 3 million CDR3-containing paired-end reads. The Mint cDNA synthesis kit, primed by a TRBC-specific oligonucleotide, was used to synthesize first-strand cDNA from all RNA. Following uracil-DNA glycosylase treatment, a first 18-cycle PCR with universal primers M1SS and BC2_uni_R was performed on all cDNA. As for the authors' bioinformatics: For normalization, 1 million high-quality reads, each with a distinct molecular identifier, were randomly selected from each sample. Instead of being binned into consensus sequences, reads that shared molecular identifiers were thrown out. MiTCR, run with a Q25 quality threshold and the strictest error-elimination algorithm, handled CDR3 identification, clonotype clustering and error correction. A nonparametric unseen species model with Euler transformation was used to estimate lower-bound total TCR beta diversity. TCRdb took the public reads, trimmed them with fastp at Q25, ran MiXCR for clone calling and kept in-frame beta chains. Records with the same CDR3 protein are collapsed into one entry carrying the most frequent genes and DNA. These V and J calls originate from TCRdb's pipeline instead of the authors' own analysis. The sample table contains about 760,000 distinct CDR3 sequences; only one count was recorded for roughly 50% of them. Clones ranked in the top ten supply around a quarter of the sample.

CDR1 and CDR2 are read off the germline V gene as SGHRS and YFSETQ. The CDR3 starts with the cysteine, ends with the phenylalanine, and has 14 residues. Only CDR3 DNA is held: 42 bases, read in frame from base 1. Systemically healthy Caucasian individuals from Russia, some 36 in total and aged about 6 to 95 years, were included as donors. Each donor gave 8 to 10 milliliters of peripheral blood, drawn into EDTA-treated Vacutainer tubes. PBMCs were isolated by Ficoll-Paque density-gradient centrifugation, with at least 6 million obtained per sample. Trizol reagent was used to extract total RNA from PBMCs, with at least 6 micrograms per sample. Naive CD45RAhigh/CD27high T cell percentages were measured by flow cytometry on a PBMC aliquot from every donor.

The sequencing sample was made of blood. The clonotype originates from a man in his forties in good health. The V gene is TRBV5-1 and the J gene is TRBJ2-7, with the identity of the D gene unclear. The tail of the sequence fits TRBJ2-5 better, so the J call may be wrong. The CDR3 region: CASSLYLGTETQYF. The DNA sequence follows: TGCGCCAGCAGCTTGTATCTTGGCACAGAGACCCAGTACTTC.